This T cell receptor (beta chain) was found in a study of CD8 T cells in ankylosing spondylitis (dated by TCRdb to the late 2010s). A note on the overall study: T cell receptor beta repertoires were profiled in healthy donors and ankylosing spondylitis patients so that disease-linked TCR variants could be found. Samples of peripheral blood were taken, and for ankylosing spondylitis patients, synovial fluid was collected as well. The whole study cohort included 95 to 130 healthy donors and 25 or so ankylosing spondylitis patients. General findings and caveats noted by the study authors: The disease-linked clones had a CD8+ phenotype and were found at relatively low frequencies in peripheral blood. A TCR beta motif made up of several highly homologous amino acid variants appeared to be characteristic of blood from ankylosing spondylitis patients. According to the report, matched synovial fluid samples from ankylosing spondylitis patients were significantly enriched for the disease-linked clones. Some of the motif variants had been reported before in the synovial fluid and blood of reactive arthritis patients, a finding that suggests common disease-initiation mechanisms.

Notes on this clonotype: There is no known antigen for this receptor. One base away there is no much larger clone; base qualities are not given.

CDR1 and CDR2 are read off the germline V gene as SGHRS and YFSETQ. Unmatched junction bases come to 7, with V trimmed by 4 bases and J by 4 bases. The CDR3 contains 16 residues, cysteine and phenylalanine counted. CDR3 DNA only is kept here, 48 bases in frame from base 1. Sequencing instrument: Illumina HiSeq 2500. TCR beta libraries were prepared by quantitative 5'-RACE with molecular barcodes. The authors processed their data as follows. Disease-linked TCR variants were identified with a new computational method built on a probabilistic model of VDJ rearrangement. TCRdb redid the processing of the public reads, applying fastp at Q25 and MiXCR, and retained in-frame beta chains. Rows matching on CDR3 protein sequence are summarized as one entry with the most common DNA and genes. TCRdb, rather than the study authors, made the V and J calls. The sample table lists about 240,000 distinct CDR3 sequences, about 10% of them with a count of one. Less than 8% of the sample comes from the top ten.

The TCR sequence derives from a male donor with ankylosing spondylitis or in good health (not recorded which). The chain is encoded by TRBV5-1 joined to TRBJ2-1, with TRBD2 identical over 11 junction bases. Material for sequencing was blood, either unsorted or a sorted T cell fraction (not recorded which). The DNA sequence is TGCGCCAGCAGCGGGACAGGACTAGCGGGTTACAATGAGCAGTTCTTC. The encoded protein is CASSGTGLAGYNEQFF.